Sequencing of this T cell receptor (beta chain) was carried out in a study of regulatory T cells in long-lasting Graves disease. This clonotype was counted many times. Time point defined: newly diagnosed GD, antithyroid drugs for less than 3 months. There was RNA extracted from PBMCs, and the TCR library was made from it. Trimming took off 2 bases at V and 4 bases at J, with 11 bases between the two ends. Germline V gene data show CDR1 as MNHNS and CDR2 as SASEGT. This CDR3 spans 14 amino acids. The TCR beta library used iRepertoire HTBI primers with Arm-PCR amplification of CDR3. TCRdb reanalysed the multiplex PCR reads using MiXCR and keeps one entry per CDR3 protein. The sample has fewer than 550,000 distinct CDR3 sequences; around 15% are singletons. These records were also assigned to another study, of T cells in Graves' hyperthyroidism and ophthalmopathy.

The sequenced sample was peripheral blood mononuclear cells (PBMCs), obtained at new diagnosis, from a patient treated with antithyroid drugs. The TCR comes from a woman aged 35 to 60 with Graves disease. V and J are TRBV6-1 and TRBJ2-5, with D possibly matching TRBD2 (5 bases). As DNA, the CDR3 is TGTGCCAGCAGTGAAATCGGGGTGGGAGAGACCCAGTACTTC. Translated, it gives CASSEIGVGETQYF.